This T cell receptor (beta chain) was obtained from a study of T cells after posttransplantation cyclophosphamide. Trimming shortened V by 3 bases and J by 4 bases, and 22 bases separated the two germline ends. Germline CDR1 and CDR2: MDHEN and SYDVKM. This CDR3 spans 18 amino acids. A word on this clone: What it recognizes is unknown.

Broader study findings: Recipient CMV seropositivity and CMV reactivation strongly tracked TRB clonality. Donor CD8+ memory clones often dominated recipient blood repertoires at later times.

Sampled 1 year posttransplant, controls received myeloablative marrow transplants, methotrexate and a calcineurin inhibitor. Only in-frame clones appear in the TCRdb table, and some are missing; sequencing was by immunoSEQ multiplex PCR. The sample yields more than 20,000 clones, around 90% seen once. This receptor was obtained from a female patient in her fifties who received an allogeneic stem cell transplant from an unrelated donor, was CMV-positive, and had chronic GVHD only. Some of these T cells may belong to the graft donor. Sequenced here: PBMCs, sampled after an allogeneic stem cell transplant with a calcineurin inhibitor and methotrexate. The chain carries TRBV28 and TRBJ1-5; TRBD1 is a possible D gene (5 bases). The CDR3 coding sequence is TGTGCCAGCAGTTTTAATTCGGCAGGGCTTCTGGGAAATCAGCCCCAGCATTTT. This encodes CASSFNSAGLLGNQPQHF.